This T cell receptor beta chain originates from a study of response to subunit inactivated influenza vaccine. Whole-study findings and limits: Researchers suggested that each seasonal influenza vaccination recruits few new T cells.

MiXCR, run by TCRdb on the RT-PCR reads, gives a single entry per CDR3 protein. The sample records 430,000 or so distinct CDR3 sequences, about a tenth being singletons. The germline V gene has CDR1 MDHEN and CDR2 SYDVKM. The ends were cut back, 3 bases at V and 6 bases at J, with 9 bases in the middle. The CDR3 runs 14 residues. Notes on this clonotype: Its specificity is not known.

The clonotype comes from a man in his fifties who received an inactivated influenza vaccine. This rearrangement joins TRBV28 to TRBJ1-6; D remains ambiguous. The material was PBMCs from blood, obtained roughly 48 days after vaccination. The CDR3 DNA reads as TGTGCCAGCAGTTTCTGGGGAGGTAATTCACCCCTCCACTTT. Encoded protein: CASSFWGGNSPLHF.